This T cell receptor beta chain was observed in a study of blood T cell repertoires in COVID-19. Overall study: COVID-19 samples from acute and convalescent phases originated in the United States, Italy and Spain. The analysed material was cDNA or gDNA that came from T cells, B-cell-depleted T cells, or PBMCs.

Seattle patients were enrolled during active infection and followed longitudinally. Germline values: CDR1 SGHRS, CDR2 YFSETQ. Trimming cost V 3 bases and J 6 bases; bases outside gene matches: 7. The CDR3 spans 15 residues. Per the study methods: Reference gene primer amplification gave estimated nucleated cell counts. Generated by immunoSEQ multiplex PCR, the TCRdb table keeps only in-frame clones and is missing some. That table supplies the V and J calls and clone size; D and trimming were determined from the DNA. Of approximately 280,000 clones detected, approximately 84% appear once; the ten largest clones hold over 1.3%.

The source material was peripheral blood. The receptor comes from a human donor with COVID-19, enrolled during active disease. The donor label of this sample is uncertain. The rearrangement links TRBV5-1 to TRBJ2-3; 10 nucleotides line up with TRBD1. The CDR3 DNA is TGCGCCAGCAGCTCCGACAGGGGGCTGTCGGATACGCAGTATTTT. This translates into CASSSDRGLSDTQYF.